Listed below are T cell receptor beta chains from one sample, sequenced in a study of blood T cell repertoires in COVID-19. Method: immunoSEQ multiplex PCR; TCRdb's copy keeps in-frame clones and lacks some. The top ten clones hold around 4.3% of a sample with approximately 160,000 clones, 83% of them seen once. What was sequenced was PBMCs or T cells enriched from blood (not recorded which). All receptors derive from a woman aged 45-59 years who had recovered from COVID-19. CDR3s include the opening cysteine and the closing phenylalanine or tryptophan. Fields, in order: V gene, J gene, D gene, CDR3 DNA, CDR3 protein. D genes are given only for firm matches.

V gene: TRBV19
J gene: TRBJ2-3
D gene: .
CDR3 DNA: TGTGCCAGTAGTAGTGGAGGGGCCTCTGGGGCAGATACGCAGTATTTT
CDR3 protein: CASSSGGASGADTQYF

V gene: TRBV2
J gene: TRBJ1-2
D gene: .
CDR3 DNA: TGTGCCAGCAGGACCGGGACTAACTATGGCTACACCTTC
CDR3 protein: CASRTGTNYGYTF

V gene: TRBV18
J gene: TRBJ1-1
D gene: .
CDR3 DNA: TGTGCCAGCTCCCCCAAGAGGGGAGGGAGCACTGAAGCTTTCTTT
CDR3 protein: CASSPKRGGSTEAFF

V gene: TRBV7-2
J gene: TRBJ2-1
D gene: TRBD2
CDR3 DNA: TGTGCCAGCTCGTCGGGGGGGCACAATGAGCAGTTCTTC
CDR3 protein: CASSSGGHNEQFF

V gene: TRBV4-1
J gene: TRBJ2-5
D gene: .
CDR3 DNA: TGCGCCAGCAGCCAAGAAGGGACTTGGGGGGAGACCCAGTACTTC
CDR3 protein: CASSQEGTWGETQYF

V gene: TRBV4-1
J gene: TRBJ1-5
D gene: TRBD1
CDR3 DNA: TGCGCCAGCAGACAAACAGGGGGCAATCAGCCCCAGCATTTT
CDR3 protein: CASRQTGGNQPQHF

V gene: TRBV12-3/TRBV12-4
J gene: TRBJ1-1
D gene: TRBD1
CDR3 DNA: TGTGCCAGCAGTGACAGGGATGAAGCTTTCTTT
CDR3 protein: CASSDRDEAFF

V gene: TRBV29-1
J gene: TRBJ1-3
D gene: .
CDR3 DNA: TGCAGCGTAGTGACAGGCTCTGGAAACACCATATATTTT
CDR3 protein: CSVVTGSGNTIYF

V gene: TRBV20-1
J gene: TRBJ2-1
D gene: .
CDR3 DNA: TGCAGTGCCCCAGCCCCTAGCGTGGAATTCTTC
CDR3 protein: CSAPAPSVEFF

V gene: TRBV11-3
J gene: TRBJ2-5
D gene: TRBD2
CDR3 DNA: TGTGCCAGCAGCAAGTATCCTAGCGGGAGTCGCGAGACCCAGTACTTC
CDR3 protein: CASSKYPSGSRETQYF

V gene: TRBV15
J gene: TRBJ1-1
D gene: .
CDR3 DNA: TGTGCCACAACAGCGAACACTGAAGCTTTCTTT
CDR3 protein: CATTANTEAFF

V gene: TRBV27
J gene: TRBJ1-1
D gene: .
CDR3 DNA: TGTGCCAGCGGAACAGGGCAGGGGTTGGCAGCTTTCTTT
CDR3 protein: CASGTGQGLAAFF